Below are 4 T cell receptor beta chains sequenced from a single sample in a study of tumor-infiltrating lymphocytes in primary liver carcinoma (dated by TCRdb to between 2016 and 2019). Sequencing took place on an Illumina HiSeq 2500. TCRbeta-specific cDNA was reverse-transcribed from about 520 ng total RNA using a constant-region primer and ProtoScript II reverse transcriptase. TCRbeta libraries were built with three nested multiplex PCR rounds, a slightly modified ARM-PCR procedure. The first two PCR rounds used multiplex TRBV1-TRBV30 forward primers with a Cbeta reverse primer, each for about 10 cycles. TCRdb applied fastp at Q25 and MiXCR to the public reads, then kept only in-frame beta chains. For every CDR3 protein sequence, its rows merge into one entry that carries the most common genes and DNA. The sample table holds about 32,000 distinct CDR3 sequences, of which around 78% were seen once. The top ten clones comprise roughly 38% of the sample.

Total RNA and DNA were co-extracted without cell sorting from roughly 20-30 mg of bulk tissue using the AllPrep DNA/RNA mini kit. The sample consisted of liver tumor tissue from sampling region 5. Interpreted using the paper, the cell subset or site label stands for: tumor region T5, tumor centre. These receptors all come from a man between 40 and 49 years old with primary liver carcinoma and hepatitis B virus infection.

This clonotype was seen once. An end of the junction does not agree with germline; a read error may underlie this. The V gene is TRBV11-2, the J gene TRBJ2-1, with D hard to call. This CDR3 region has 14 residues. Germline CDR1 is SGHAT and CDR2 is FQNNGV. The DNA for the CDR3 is TGTGCTAGCAGCTCATGCCGGCTCGTTAGTGAGCAGTTCTTC. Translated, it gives CASSSCRLVSEQFF.

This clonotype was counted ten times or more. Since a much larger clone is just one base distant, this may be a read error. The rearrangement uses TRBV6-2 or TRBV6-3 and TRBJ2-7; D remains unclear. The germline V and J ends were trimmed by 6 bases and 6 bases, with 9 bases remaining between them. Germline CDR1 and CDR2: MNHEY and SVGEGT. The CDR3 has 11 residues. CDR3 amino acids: CASRAICEQYF. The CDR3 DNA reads TGTGCCAGCAGGGCTATCTGCGAGCAGTACTTC.

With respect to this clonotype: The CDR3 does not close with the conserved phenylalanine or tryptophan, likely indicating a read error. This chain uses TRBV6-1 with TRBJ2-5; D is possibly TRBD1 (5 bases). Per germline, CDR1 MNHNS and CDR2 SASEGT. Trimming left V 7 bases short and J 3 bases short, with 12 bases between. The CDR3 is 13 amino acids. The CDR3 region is CASNRQNKETQYL. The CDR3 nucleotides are TGTGCCAGCAACCGACAGAACAAAGAGACCCAGTACCTC.

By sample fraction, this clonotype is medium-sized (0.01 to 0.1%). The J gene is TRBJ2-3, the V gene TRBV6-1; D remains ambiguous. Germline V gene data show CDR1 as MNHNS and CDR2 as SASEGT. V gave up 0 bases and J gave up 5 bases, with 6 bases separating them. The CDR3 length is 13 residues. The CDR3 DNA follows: TGTGCCAGCAGTGAAGCCCCGGGAGATACGCAGTATTTT. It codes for CASSEAPGDTQYF.